This T cell receptor (beta chain) was observed in a study of blood T cell repertoires in COVID-19 (dated by TCRdb to about 2020). A note on the overall study: Samples covering the acute and convalescent phases of COVID-19 were provided by collaborators in the United States, Italy and Spain. The prospective study material was composed of cDNA or gDNA derived from T cells, B-cell-depleted T cells, or PBMCs. Subjects who had been exposed to COVID-19, were actively infected with it, or had recovered from it provided the deeply sampled blood TCRbeta repertoires that made up the dataset. A freely available public database, intended as a resource for researchers studying the immune response to SARS-CoV-2, is where the repertoires were released. The samples were drawn from the first 160 participants of the ongoing ImmuneRACE study and from under 1,500 subjects provided by 6 global collaborators. Sample metadata almost always included a de-identified subject ID, COVID-19 status, age in years and sex. HLA class I and class II types, where available, came from metadata supplied by the sample provider rather than from assay-based typing. What the authors observed across the whole study: How much clinical and demographic metadata was included differed by source and by participant, and the metadata was provided uncurated.

Concerning this clone itself: The antigen this receptor binds is unknown. Base-call qualities are not available, and no considerably larger clone is one nucleotide away.

There are 17 amino acids in the CDR3, from cysteine to phenylalanine inclusive. Of the read, only the CDR3 DNA is kept; its 51 bases are in frame from base 1. Ends trimmed: V by 2 bases, J by 3 bases; bases unmatched to a gene: 10. The germline V gene (reference sequence) provides CDR1 LGHDT and CDR2 YNNKEL. One collaborating source in Seattle enrolled patients while the patients were actively infected and followed the patients over time throughout the course of disease. Each collaborating institution followed its own protocols to collect whole blood in K2EDTA tubes. For TCRbeta analysis, collaborators shipped samples in one of three forms: frozen whole blood, isolated PBMCs, or DNA extracted from either of those sample types. TCRbeta CDR3 regions were amplified from genomic DNA using the immunoSEQ Assay, a bias-controlled multiplex PCR. On the study's bioinformatics: The number of nucleated cells in each sample was estimated from the amplification of reference gene primers within the assay. Sequence reads were collapsed and filtered to measure the absolute abundance of every unique TCRbeta CDR3 rearrangement. For each sample, productive Simpson clonality was calculated as the square root of Simpson's diversity index across productive rearrangements. Entries here come from immuneACCESS through TCRdb and include only in-frame sequences with V and J called. Some clones fail to appear in such tables; in the studies checked, an unresolved V gene covers under half of the shortfall, and the cause of the remainder is unknown. That table supplies the V and J calls and clone size; D and trimming were determined from the DNA. Recorded for this sample are around 140,000 clones; roughly 90% of them occurred a single time. The ten top clones hold roughly 2.5% of the sample.

The source material was peripheral blood. The chain employs TRBV3-1 (or the pseudogene TRBV3-2) and TRBJ1-5; 7 central bases correspond to TRBD1. This TCR derives from a human donor with COVID-19, enrolled during active disease. The donor label of this sample is uncertain. The bases read TGTGCCAGCAGCCAATTTCCCCGAACAGGGGACAATCAGCCCCAGCATTTT. The resulting protein is CASSQFPRTGDNQPQHF.